The clone carrying this T cell receptor (beta chain) was detected ten times or more. As yet, its antigen is unknown. V shed 9 bases, J shed 2 bases, and the junction held 3 bases outside the gene matches. Germline values: CDR1 KGHDR, CDR2 SFDVKD. This CDR3 is 13 amino acids long. Unique molecular identifiers were used to barcode this TCRbeta library. Each CDR3 protein is one row after TCRdb ran MiXCR on the PCR reads. The sample yields just under 250,000 distinct CDR3 sequences, about 25% seen once. These data originate in a study of T-cell reconstitution after alpha-beta-depleted transplantation in children. Study-level results: Several hundred graft clones that had expanded were reportedly the source of alpha-beta T cells about two months after transplant. Most T-cell counts and diversity one year after the transplant came from T cells that were newly produced.

The sequence was obtained from a girl aged 2-10 years with Fanconi anemia, due to receive a stem cell transplant. This chain joins TRBV24-1 and TRBJ2-5, with TRBD2 matching over 9 bases. The specimen comprised PBMCs, sampled before TCRalphabeta/CD19-depleted stem cell transplant. As DNA, the CDR3 is TGTGCCACCCAGCGGGGGGCTCAAGAGACCCAGTACTTC. Translation gives CATQRGAQETQYF.